What follows are 3 T cell receptor beta chains derived from one specimen sequenced in a study of shared clonotypes between healthy human individuals. Only in-frame clones appear in the TCRdb table, and some are missing; sequencing was by immunoSEQ multiplex PCR. Of 2 million to 3 million clones in the sample, 80% to 95% were seen once. Source material: naive CD4+ T cells from PBMCs. Subset: CD45RA+ positively selected. Receptors were obtained from a man younger than 35 in good health. Some clones in this sample may be carry-over from other donors' samples.

This chain joins TRBV6-1 and TRBJ2-7, with D perhaps matching TRBD2 (5 bases). The CDR3 length is 12 residues. In germline, CDR1 is MNHNS, CDR2 SASEGT. Trimming left V 6 bases short and J 6 bases short, with 12 bases between. The CDR3 DNA follows: TGTGCCAGCAGGTGGGAGTGGGCCGAGCAGTACTTC. The encoded protein is CASRWEWAEQYF.

V is TRBV19 and J is TRBJ2-1, with D unclear. Trimming left V 10 bases short and J 4 bases short, with 20 bases between. The CDR3 consists of 15 residues. Germline V gene data show CDR1 as LNHDA and CDR2 as SQIVND (reference sequence). The CDR3 loop is CAILHRVGIYNEQFF. DNA of the CDR3: TGTGCCATCCTGCACCGGGTCGGAATTTACAATGAGCAGTTCTTC.

V and J are TRBV7-2 and TRBJ2-5, with 7 positions matching TRBD1. Germline-derived CDR1 and CDR2 are SGHTA and FQGNSA. The CDR3 length is 15 residues. J was trimmed by 4 bases and V by 5 bases; bases with no gene match: 10. CDR3 in DNA: TGTGCCAGCAGCATACGAGACAGGGAAGGAGAGACCCAGTACTTC. Residues: CASSIRDREGETQYF.